This T cell receptor beta chain stems from a study of Ad26.COV2.S vaccination and SARS-CoV-2 variants (dated by TCRdb to about 2021). With regard to the full study: Vaccine-arm donors were drawn from COV1001, a multicentre, randomized, double-blind, placebo-controlled phase I-IIa trial of Ad26.COV2.S in healthy adults. Investigators remained blinded to trial group allocation during experiments and outcome assessment. Sequencing of the TCRbeta repertoire served to evaluate the specificity and breadth of SARS-CoV-2-reactive T cell receptors following Ad26.COV2.S vaccination. The TCR-sequenced set comprised around 30 samples: around 20 Ad26.COV2.S vaccine recipients, 5 placebo recipients and 8 SARS-CoV-2 convalescent individuals. Trial participants were randomized into five groups of five: low-dose or high-dose Ad26.COV2.S given once or twice, or placebo on both occasions. Ad26.COV2.S was administered intramuscularly at a dose of 5x10^10 or 1x10^11 viral particles, either as one shot or as two shots given 56 days apart.

Here is what the overall study found, with its caveats: Substantial breadth of spike-specific CD8+ and CD4+ T cell responses was reported after vaccination. Vaccine and placebo recipients had similar non-spike TCR breadth, a finding consistent with the vaccine containing only spike. Comparing responses between vaccine doses or regimens was not something the study was powered to do. Spike-specific TCR breadth was higher in Ad26.COV2.S recipients than in placebo recipients (P = 0.0014). The authors noted that the TCR breadth and depth analyses may have underestimated total T cell responses.

TCRbeta CDR3 regions were sequenced with the immunoSEQ Assay. After extraction, genomic DNA underwent amplification by bias-controlled multiplex PCR, followed by high-throughput sequencing. Processing in the source paper ran as follows. To quantify the absolute abundance of each unique TCRbeta CDR3 region, sequences were collapsed and filtered. T cell fraction was estimated by normalizing TCRbeta template counts to usable DNA, with usable DNA measured through amplification of reference genes found in all nucleated cells. Repertoire TCRs were annotated as SARS-CoV-2-specific by exact matching of V gene, CDR3 amino acid sequence and J gene to a known reactive TCR set. The reference SARS-CoV-2 TCR set was obtained from MIRA and was filtered for enrichment in COVID-19-positive ImmuneCODE repertoires, whereby public or cross-reactive TCRs were removed. Using the MIRA antigens, annotated TCRs were further analysed by specific ORF or by position within an ORF. Breadth was defined as annotated unique rearrangements over total unique productive rearrangements; depth was the summed frequency of those rearrangements. Two-sided Wilcoxon rank-sum tests were applied when comparing TCR breadth between groups. Entries here come from immuneACCESS through TCRdb and include only in-frame sequences with V and J called. Some clones fail to appear in such tables; in the studies checked, an unresolved V gene covers under half of the shortfall, and the cause of the remainder is unknown. The D gene and trimming were derived from the DNA, and the V and J assignments and clone size from that table. In all, the sample holds about 440,000 clones, and 90% of those were seen once. Around 4.5% of the sample is taken by the ten largest.

The CDR3 runs 15 amino acids, cysteine and phenylalanine included. The only DNA kept is the CDR3, 45 bases in frame from the first base. CDR1 and CDR2 are read off the germline V gene as LGHNA and YNFKEQ. The junction shows trimming of 3 bases on V and 4 bases on J, and the gene matches do not reach 5 bases of it. Remarks on this clone: The antigen it recognizes is unknown. Base qualities are not provided; no much larger clone lies one nucleotide away.

The sample's treatment or condition label, in plain terms: some 20 received Ad26.COV2.S at low or high dose, single or two shots; several received placebo; per-sample allocation not given. Repertoires of vaccine and placebo recipients were sequenced from samples taken on day 63 after the first injection. Cohort 1b enrolled roughly 25 adults aged 18-55 years at a single site in Boston, USA, between 29 July and 7 August 2020. Ad26.COV2.S was a replication-incompetent adenovirus type 26 vector that expressed a prefusion-stabilized SARS-CoV-2 spike protein derived from the original Wuhan strain. This chain joins TRBV4-2 to TRBJ2-1, with 8 central nucleotides matching TRBD2. This TCR came from a person between 18 and 65 years old who received the Ad26.COV2.S COVID-19 vaccine or a placebo. Specimen: peripheral blood, collected in a trial of Ad26.COV2.S vaccine versus placebo. The nucleotide sequence reads TGTGCCAGCAGCCACAAGACTAGCGAGTACAATGAGCAGTTCTTC. It codes for CASSHKTSEYNEQFF.